These 27 T cell receptor beta chains were all obtained from the same sample, sequenced in a study of post-analysis software for immune sequencing data. For these receptors, no antigen is known. Notes on the study in general: TRBV5-6, TRBV5-1 and TRBV20-1 belonged to a set of roughly five TRBV segments that were more frequent in patients than controls.

Sequencing libraries made from TCR beta cDNA carried unique molecular identifiers. One entry per CDR3 protein results from TCRdb running MiXCR on the PCR reads. The table includes some 260,000 distinct CDR3 sequences, 35% to 40% detected once. The sample consisted of blood. The receptors were sampled from a girl between 5 and 17 years old with multiple sclerosis.

This clonotype was counted ten times or more. This sequence joins TRBV27 and TRBJ1-5, with D perhaps TRBD1 (5 bases). The CDR3 extends over 14 amino acids. V shed 6 bases and J shed 7 bases, with 16 bases lying between them. Germline assignment: CDR1 MNHEY and CDR2 SMNVEV (reference sequence). The CDR3: CASSPRGPGQPQHF. In DNA form, the CDR3 reads TGTGCCAGCAGCCCCCGGGGCCCAGGCCAGCCCCAGCATTTT.

The rearrangement uses TRBV10-3 and TRBJ2-7; D call uncertain. Germline lookup yields CDR1 ENHRY and CDR2 SYGVKD. The CDR3 is 11 residues long. Trimming pared 3 bases from V and 7 bases from J, leaving 7 bases between. CDR3 residues: CAISEMGEQYF. CDR3 coding DNA: TGTGCCATCAGTGAAATGGGAGAGCAGTACTTC.

As regards this clonotype: A much larger clone differs from this one at a single base, so this may be a read error. J is TRBJ1-5 and V is TRBV27, with D unresolved. Germline V CDR1 and CDR2: MNHEY, SMNVEV (reference sequence). Deletions cut 0 bases from V and 2 bases from J, with 2 bases between. The CDR3 runs to 13 residues. CDR3 DNA: TGTGCCAGCAGTTTATCCTGCAATCAGCCCCAGCATTTT. Protein product: CASSLSCNQPQHF.

This clonotype was found many times. The chain uses TRBV29-1 and TRBJ1-4, with TRBD1 as a possible D gene (6 bases). Looked up from germline, CDR1 is SQVTM and CDR2 is ANQGSEA. V gave up 6 bases and J gave up 11 bases, with 22 bases separating them. The CDR3 consists of 14 residues. CDR3 region: CSVVGLIEGGKLFF. Written as DNA, the CDR3 is TGCAGCGTGGTTGGGCTTATCGAGGGGGGCAAACTGTTTTTT.

This clonotype has just one count. A much larger clone lies a single base off, so this may be a read error. The chain employs TRBV6-6 and TRBJ1-2; 7 positions agree with TRBD1. Germline CDR1 and CDR2: MNHNY and SVGAGI (reference sequence). The CDR3 extends over 13 amino acids. CDR3 sequence: CASSTGQQYGHTF. As DNA, the CDR3 is TGTGCCAGCAGTACGGGACAGCAGTATGGCCACACCTTC.

This clonotype was seen at least ten times. The CDR3 nucleotides read TGTGCCACCAGTGATCCTCCCGGGACTAGCGGGAGAGGTGAGCAGTTCTTC. It codes for CATSDPPGTSGRGEQFF. The chain employs TRBV24-1 and TRBJ2-1; 14 bases map to TRBD2. The germline V gene has CDR1 KGHDR and CDR2 SFDVKD. The ends lost 3 bases at V and 9 bases at J; junction bases unmatched: 9. This CDR3 has 17 residues.

The chain uses TRBV7-9 and TRBJ2-3; D is possibly TRBD1 (6 bases). Germline V lookup: CDR1 SEHNR, CDR2 FQNEAQ (reference sequence). CDR3 length: 14 residues. V lost 5 bases and J lost 3, with 12 bases in between. The CDR3 DNA is TGTGCCAGCAGCAGTGACAGGAGAACAGATACGCAGTATTTT. This translates into CASSSDRRTDTQYF.

CDR3 DNA: TGTGCCAGCAGTCAAGGGGCGGGTCAGCCCCAGCATTTT. It specifies CASSQGAGQPQHF. V is TRBV27 and J is TRBJ1-5, with a tentative D call TRBD1 (5 bases). Germline loops: CDR1 MNHEY, CDR2 SMNVEV (reference sequence). The CDR3 has 13 residues. Trimming pared 5 bases from V and 6 bases from J, leaving 11 bases between.

This clonotype was seen at least ten times. V usage is TRBV7-9 and J usage is TRBJ2-5; 11 bases align to TRBD1. Trimming cost V 4 bases and J 5 bases; bases outside gene matches: 3. CDR1 and CDR2 from the germline V gene are SEHNR and FQNEAQ (reference sequence). There are 14 residues in the CDR3. The CDR3 is CASSSGTGGETQYF. For the CDR3, the DNA is TGTGCCAGCAGCTCCGGGACAGGGGGGGAGACCCAGTACTTC. Supplemented by reference TRBV7-9 and TRBJ2-5, the full variable domain reads DTGVSQNPRHKITKRGQNVTFRCDPISEHNRLYWYRQTLGQGPEFLTYFQNEAQLEKSRLLSDRFSAERPKGSFSTLEIQRTEQGDSAMYLCASSSGTGGETQYFGPGTRLLVL.

This clonotype was picked up many times. The gene calls are TRBV7-9 and TRBJ1-2; tentatively, D is TRBD1 (5 bases). The CDR3 sequence is 15 residues long. Germline CDR1 reads SEHNR; CDR2 reads FQNEAQ (reference sequence). V was clipped by 7 bases and J by 0 bases, with 15 bases between them. The CDR3: CASTSQGTSNYGYTF. DNA of the CDR3: TGTGCCAGCACCTCCCAGGGAACCTCTAACTATGGCTACACCTTC. The full variable domain, in which reference TRBV7-9 and TRBJ1-2 provide the parts outside the CDR3, is DTGVSQNPRHKITKRGQNVTFRCDPISEHNRLYWYRQTLGQGPEFLTYFQNEAQLEKSRLLSDRFSAERPKGSFSTLEIQRTEQGDSAMYLCASTSQGTSNYGYTFGSGTRLTVV.

The chain carries TRBV20-1 and TRBJ2-1, with TRBD2 identical over 8 bases. J gave up 8 bases and V 3 bases, and 9 bases lay outside the gene matches. The CDR3 consists of 14 residues. Germline values: CDR1 DFQATT, CDR2 SNEGSKA (reference sequence). DNA for the CDR3: TGCAGTGCTAGCCCGTTAGCGGGGTGGGATGAGCAGTTCTTC. Its translation: CSASPLAGWDEQFF.

This clonotype appeared many times. This chain joins TRBV28 and TRBJ2-5; 12 bases are shared with TRBD1. CDR3 length: 16 amino acids. Per the germline V gene, CDR1 is MDHEN and CDR2 is SYDVKM. V was clipped by 6 bases and J by 5 bases; unmatched bases: 10. The CDR3 loop is CASSPTGTGGRETQYF. Here the CDR3 DNA reads TGTGCCAGCAGCCCCACCGGGACAGGGGGCCGGGAGACCCAGTACTTC.

The sample holds many counts of this clonotype. This chain uses TRBV5-5 with TRBJ1-5, with a weak D call TRBD1 (6 bases). Germline CDR1 is SGHKS and CDR2 is YYEKEE (reference sequence). V lost 3 bases, J lost 9 bases, and 13 bases lay in between. This CDR3 has 13 residues. The CDR3: CASSSMDSSPQHF. CDR3 DNA: TGTGCCAGCAGCTCCATGGACAGTTCGCCCCAGCATTTT.

This clonotype was observed many times. The chain is built from TRBV6-4 and TRBJ2-1, with D tentatively TRBD1 (5 bases). The CDR3 is 11 residues long. Trimming pared 1 base from V and 12 bases from J, leaving 7 bases between. In germline, CDR1 is MRHNA, CDR2 SNTAGT. For the CDR3, the DNA is TGTGCCAGCAGTGACTTCCAGGGGCAGTTCTTC. Its translation: CASSDFQGQFF.

The V and J genes are TRBV20-1 and TRBJ1-4; TRBD1 matches 9 bases. V dropped 6 bases and J dropped 7; count of bases not matched to a gene: 9. The CDR3 is made up of 14 amino acids. CDR1 is DFQATT, CDR2 SNEGSKA, per germline (reference sequence). In nucleotides, the CDR3 is TGCAGTGCAATTACAGGGGGCGCGAGTGAAAAACTGTTTTTT. As protein: CSAITGGASEKLFF.

At least ten counts were recorded for this clonotype. The chain joins TRBV5-5 to TRBJ1-3; tentatively, D is TRBD1 (6 bases). Looked up from germline, CDR1 is SGHKS and CDR2 is YYEKEE (reference sequence). CDR3 length: 14 residues. Trimming shortened V by 1 base and J by 1 base, and 6 bases separated the two germline ends. The CDR3 DNA sequence: TGTGCCAGCAGCTTGACAGGGTCTGGAAACACCATATATTTT. This translates into CASSLTGSGNTIYF.

This clonotype was recorded many times. The chain uses TRBV29-1 and TRBJ1-1; 7 bases map to TRBD1. This CDR3 is 13 amino acids long. V was clipped by 5 bases and J by 4 bases; unmatched bases: 7. Germline V gene lookup returns CDR1 SQVTM and CDR2 ANQGSEA. The CDR3 DNA reads TGCAGCGTTTCCCAGGGGGGGACCACTGAAGCTTTCTTT. It specifies CSVSQGGTTEAFF. The entire variable domain, with the rest obtained from reference TRBV29-1 and TRBJ1-1, is as follows: SAVISQKPSRDICQRGTSLTIQCQVDSQVTMMFWYRQQPGQSLTLIATANQGSEATYESGFVIDKFPISRPNLTFSTLTVSNMSPEDSSIYLCSVSQGGTTEAFFGQGTRLTVV.

In its sample, this clonotype was seen a few times. One base away lies a much larger clone, so this may be a sequencing read error. V gene TRBV5-1 combines with J gene TRBJ1-2; 8 bases are a match to TRBD1. The length of the CDR3 is 15 residues. The germline V gene has CDR1 SGHRS and CDR2 YFSETQ. The CDR3 sequence: CAGSLNSGGSYGYTF. The CDR3 DNA sequence: TGCGCCGGCAGCTTGAACTCAGGGGGCTCCTATGGCTACACCTTC.

This clonotype was seen a few times. The gene calls are TRBV3-1 and TRBJ1-1, with TRBD1 matching over 7 bases. The CDR3 totals 13 residues. In germline, CDR1 is LGHDT, CDR2 YNNKEL (reference sequence). The V and J ends lost 7 bases and 6 bases, in that order; junction bases with no gene match: 8. The CDR3 loop reads CASTVIQGSEAFF. The CDR3, as DNA: TGTGCCAGCACCGTCATACAGGGGTCTGAAGCTTTCTTT.

This clonotype was observed at least ten times. The gene calls are TRBV5-1 and TRBJ2-5; 11 bases are a match to TRBD2. Germline V CDR1 and CDR2: SGHRS, YFSETQ. With 7 bases clipped from V and 4 bases from J, the junction kept 12 bases outside the gene matches. This CDR3 contains 16 residues. CDR3 DNA sequence: TGCGCCAGCGGCCCAACTAGCGGGGGACCTCGAGAGACCCAGTACTTC. The encoded protein is CASGPTSGGPRETQYF.

This clonotype appeared many times. The chain joins TRBV6-2 or TRBV6-3 to TRBJ2-7; weak D call: TRBD2 (6 bases). V was clipped by 8 bases and J by 6 bases, with 11 bases between them. Germline loops: CDR1 MNHEY, CDR2 SVGEGT. The CDR3 runs 11 residues. The CDR3 nucleotides read TGTGCCAGCTGGGGAGGTAGCGAGCAGTACTTC. Translation: CASWGGSEQYF.

This clonotype was seen repeatedly, ten times or more. The CDR3 protein is CSVGDRGTDTQYF. The CDR3 nucleotides are TGCAGCGTTGGAGACAGGGGCACAGATACGCAGTATTTT. The chain employs TRBV29-1 and TRBJ2-3; 7 nucleotides agree with TRBD1. This CDR3 contains 13 residues. V dropped 4 bases and J dropped 1; count of bases not matched to a gene: 2. Germline V gene lookup returns CDR1 SQVTM and CDR2 ANQGSEA.

The chain is built from TRBV5-6 and TRBJ1-6, with D unresolved. The V end was cut by 4 bases, the J end by 11 bases, with 10 bases between. CDR3 size: 12 residues. The germline V gene has CDR1 SGHDT and CDR2 YYEEEE. The CDR3 region has the DNA TGTGCCAGCAGCCTGGAACGGGCACCCCTCCACTTT. Translated: CASSLERAPLHF. Based on the CDR3 plus reference TRBV5-6 and TRBJ1-6, the full variable domain is DAGVTQSPTHLIKTRGQQVTLRCSPKSGHDTVSWYQQALGQGPQFIFQYYEEEERQRGNFPDRFSGHQFPNYSSELNVNALLLGDSALYLCASSLERAPLHFGNGTRLTVT.

In this sample, this clonotype turned up a few times. CDR3 sequence reads: CASRRTSGGPEAFF. As DNA, the CDR3 is TGTGCCAGCAGGCGTACATCTGGGGGCCCTGAAGCTTTCTTT. This rearrangement joins TRBV12-3 or TRBV12-4 to TRBJ1-1; a weak D match, TRBD1 (6 bases). There are 14 residues in the CDR3. Trimming left V 6 bases short and J 6 bases short, with 17 bases between.

A note on this clonotype: At one boundary the junction diverges from the germline segment, which might be a read error. The chain joins TRBV12-3 or TRBV12-4 to TRBJ2-3, with 8 bases lining up with TRBD2. This CDR3 contains 19 residues. CDR3 nucleotide sequence: TGTGCCAGCGGACGCCGGTACTTTCTAACTAGCGGAGTCACAGATATGCAGTATTTT. Translated, it gives CASGRRYFLTSGVTDMQYF.

The J gene is TRBJ2-7, the V gene TRBV21-1. TRBV21-1 corresponds to a pseudogene. The CDR3 is 14 residues long. CDR3 nucleotide sequence: TGTGCCAGCAGCAAAGCCCCGGACTGCTACGAGCAGTACTTC. Amino acid sequence: CASSKAPDCYEQYF.

This chain links TRBV6-2 or TRBV6-3 with TRBJ1-1; D gene uncertain. Germline V CDR1 and CDR2: MNHEY, SVGEGT. With 7 bases removed from V and 4 bases from J, the gap between germline ends came to 7 bases. This CDR3 is 11 amino acids long. CDR3 sequence reads: CASTRLTEAFF. The DNA for the CDR3 is TGTGCCAGCACCAGGCTCACTGAAGCTTTCTTT.